The 30 T cell receptor beta chains reported below all come from one sample, sequenced in a study of spatial heterogeneity in lung cancer. The sample's time point: sample taken at primary tumor resection. TCRdb processed the 5' RACE reads anew with MiXCR; each CDR3 protein has one entry. The sample carries some 100,000 distinct CDR3 sequences, 9.5% to 15% recorded once. The input for sequencing was PBMCs, taken at surgery. The receptors originated from a male donor with early-stage non-small cell lung cancer.

This clonotype occurred a few times. The J gene is TRBJ2-3, the V gene TRBV7-2, with D perhaps given as TRBD1 or TRBD2 (5 bases each). Looked up from germline, CDR1 is SGHTA and CDR2 is FQGNSA. Trimming pared 4 bases from V and 6 bases from J, leaving 11 bases between. CDR3 size: 13 residues. The CDR3 loop is CASSSPGLDTQYF. The CDR3 DNA follows: TGTGCCAGCAGCTCCCCGGGGCTGGATACGCAGTATTTT.

V and J are TRBV20-1 and TRBJ2-1; D remains ambiguous. Germline CDR1 reads DFQATT; CDR2 reads SNEGSKA (reference sequence). The CDR3 runs 10 residues. The V gene lost 1 base and the J gene lost 9 bases, with 4 bases spanning the gap. The chain's CDR3 is CSARVAEQFF. In DNA, the CDR3 is TGCAGTGCTAGAGTCGCTGAGCAGTTCTTC.

V usage is TRBV20-1 and J usage is TRBJ1-5; 7 nucleotides agree with TRBD1. This CDR3 is 14 amino acids long. CDR1 is DFQATT, CDR2 SNEGSKA, per germline (reference sequence). Unmatched junction bases numbered 9, after V lost 3 bases and J lost 7 bases. The CDR3 here is CSARETGSQQPQHF. The CDR3 coding sequence is TGCAGTGCTAGGGAGACAGGGTCCCAACAGCCCCAGCATTTT.

The chain couples TRBV5-1 to TRBJ1-1; a possible D gene is TRBD1 (5 bases). Germline V lookup: CDR1 SGHRS, CDR2 YFSETQ. Trimming removed 1 base at V and 2 bases at J, with 12 bases between. The CDR3 covers 15 residues. The CDR3 DNA is TGCGCCAGCAGCTTGTCCGCGACAGCTAACACTGAAGCTTTCTTT. This gives the protein CASSLSATANTEAFF.

This clonotype was detected ten times or more. J is TRBJ2-3 and V is TRBV12-3 or TRBV12-4; 9 bases agree with TRBD1. CDR3 length: 15 residues. Trimming took 6 bases from V and 2 from J; bases not matched to a gene: 6. CDR3 sequence: CASRPGQGFTDTQYF. The CDR3 bases are TGTGCCAGCAGACCGGGACAGGGATTCACAGATACGCAGTATTTT.

This clonotype was counted at least ten times. The chain carries TRBV29-1 and TRBJ2-1; 10 positions agree with TRBD2. CDR3 length equals 14 residues. The germline CDR1 and CDR2 sequences are SQVTM and ANQGSEA. The V gene end was trimmed by 7 bases and the J gene end by 2 bases; junction bases not matched to a gene: 5. In DNA, the CDR3 is TGCAGCGCCAGCACTAGCGGGACCTACAATGAGCAGTTCTTC. It translates to CSASTSGTYNEQFF.

This chain joins TRBV29-1 and TRBJ2-3; D unresolved. Germline values: CDR1 SQVTM, CDR2 ANQGSEA. This CDR3 spans 15 amino acids. V was pared by 0 bases and J by 2 bases, with 12 bases between. This CDR3 reads CSVEDRASVTDTQYF. The CDR3 DNA reads TGCAGCGTTGAAGATCGAGCGTCAGTCACAGATACGCAGTATTTT.

This clonotype was found a few times. The J gene is TRBJ2-6, the V gene TRBV20-1; D gene ambiguous. The CDR3 runs 15 residues. The ends were cut back, 0 bases at V and 1 base at J, with 7 bases in the middle. Per the germline V gene, CDR1 is DFQATT and CDR2 is SNEGSKA (reference sequence). The DNA of the CDR3 is TGCAGTGCTAGAGAAACCGAATCTGGGGCCAACGTCCTGACTTTC. Its protein product is CSARETESGANVLTF.

This clonotype appeared a few times. The chain uses TRBV3-1 and TRBJ1-1; D not certain. The CDR3 covers 15 residues. Germline V gene lookup returns CDR1 LGHDT and CDR2 YNNKEL (reference sequence). Between the trimmed V and J ends, which lost 4 bases and 2 bases, there was a span of 14 bases. The CDR3 here is CASSRSGPQNTEAFF. The CDR3 nucleotides read TGTGCCAGCAGCCGATCCGGACCGCAAAACACTGAAGCTTTCTTT.

The rearrangement uses TRBV5-3 and TRBJ2-1; D is uncertain. TRBV5-3 qualifies as an ORF whose function is uncertain. The V end lost 1 base, the J end lost 8 bases, and 22 bases lay between the germline ends. The CDR3 runs to 17 residues. The CDR3 nucleotides read TGTGCCAGAAGCTTGAGTCCAAGGGTGGCCGGAGAAGATGAGCAGTTCTTC. Translation gives CARSLSPRVAGEDEQFF.

This clonotype was detected many times. The V call is TRBV5-5, the J call TRBJ2-5; no firm D call. With 0 bases removed from V and 0 bases from J, the gap between germline ends came to 3 bases. Germline V gene lookup returns CDR1 SGHKS and CDR2 YYEKEE (reference sequence). The CDR3 is made up of 13 amino acids. CDR3: CASSLGNQETQYF. The CDR3 nucleotides are TGTGCCAGCAGCTTGGGGAACCAAGAGACCCAGTACTTC.

This clonotype was recorded a few times. This chain joins TRBV30 and TRBJ1-6; the match to TRBD1 covers 7 bases. V lost 3 bases and J lost 4; bases outside the gene matches: 9. The CDR3 covers 16 residues. The V gene's germline CDR1 is GTSNPN and CDR2 SVGIG (reference sequence). CDR3 nucleotides: TGTGCCTGGAGGGACAGGCCAGTGTATTATAATTCACCCCTCCACTTT. Encoded protein: CAWRDRPVYYNSPLHF. Using reference TRBV30 and TRBJ1-6 for the parts outside the CDR3, the full variable domain is SQTIHQWPATLVQPVGSPLSLECTVEGTSNPNLYWYRQAAGRGLQLLFYSVGIGQISSEVPQNLSASRPQDRQFILSSKKLLLSDSGFYLCAWRDRPVYYNSPLHFGNGTRLTVT.

This chain connects TRBV7-2 to TRBJ1-2; D might be TRBD1 (5 bases). The CDR3 has 15 amino acids. Germline V gene lookup returns CDR1 SGHTA and CDR2 FQGNSA. V dropped 1 base and J dropped 6 bases, with 15 bases sitting between them. CDR3 in amino acids: CASSLEGRRVDGYTF. The CDR3 DNA sequence: TGTGCCAGCAGCTTAGAGGGACGGAGAGTTGATGGCTACACCTTC.

There are a few counts of this clonotype. This chain joins TRBV5-6 and TRBJ2-5; no reliable D call. Trimming took 0 bases from V and 5 from J, leaving 8 bases between them. The CDR3 contains 13 residues. Per germline, CDR1 SGHDT and CDR2 YYEEEE. The DNA for the CDR3 is TGTGCCAGCAGCTTGGGAGCGTGGGAGACCCAGTACTTC. It encodes CASSLGAWETQYF. The full variable domain, in which reference TRBV5-6 and TRBJ2-5 provide the parts outside the CDR3, is DAGVTQSPTHLIKTRGQQVTLRCSPKSGHDTVSWYQQALGQGPQFIFQYYEEEERQRGNFPDRFSGHQFPNYSSELNVNALLLGDSALYLCASSLGAWETQYFGPGTRLLVL.

The V and J genes are TRBV9 and TRBJ2-5; a weak D match, TRBD1 (5 bases). Germline values: CDR1 SGDLS, CDR2 YYNGEE. Trimming removed 3 bases from V and 9 bases from J, with 15 bases in between. The CDR3 covers 13 residues. CDR3 loop: CASSATWGQAQYF. DNA for the CDR3: TGTGCCAGCAGCGCGACTTGGGGCCAGGCCCAGTACTTC.

The chain couples TRBV2 to TRBJ2-6, with 7 bases identical to TRBD2. Germline trimming cut 10 bases from V and 2 bases from J; bases unmatched to any gene: 11. Germline CDR1 is SNHLY and CDR2 is FYNNEI. The CDR3 covers 16 residues. The CDR3 DNA is TGTGCCACCGGAGCGGGGCCAGACCCTGGGGCCAACGTCCTGACTTTC. This sequence encodes CATGAGPDPGANVLTF.

The gene calls are TRBV7-2 and TRBJ1-2; D remains unclear. Germline CDR1 and CDR2: SGHTA and FQGNSA. With 5 bases removed from V and 3 bases from J, the gap between germline ends came to 16 bases. The CDR3 spans 15 residues. Here the CDR3 DNA reads TGTGCCAGCAGCACCTATCGGACGCGCGACTATGGCTACACCTTC. Translating gives CASSTYRTRDYGYTF.

This clonotype occurred a few times. The chain couples TRBV6-6 to TRBJ1-1; D is perhaps TRBD1 (5 bases). Germline V gives CDR1 MNHNY, CDR2 SVGAGI (reference sequence). The CDR3 totals 14 residues. V lost 3 bases and J lost 3, with 11 bases in between. In DNA, the CDR3 is TGTGCCAGCAGTTATGCAGGACACTACACTGAAGCTTTCTTT. Protein: CASSYAGHYTEAFF.

This clonotype was detected a few times. The rearrangement joins TRBV5-1 to TRBJ2-5, with D hard to call. The CDR3 covers 9 residues. Trimming shortened V by 8 bases and J by 7 bases, and 6 bases separated the two germline ends. The germline V gene has CDR1 SGHRS and CDR2 YFSETQ. CDR3 bases: TGCGCCAGGACCGGGACCCAGTACTTC. It codes for CARTGTQYF.

V usage is TRBV6-2 or TRBV6-3 and J usage is TRBJ2-3; D might be TRBD2 (5 bases). This CDR3 has 16 amino acids. V was cut by 2 bases and J by 3 bases, with 15 bases left in between. Germline values: CDR1 MNHEY, CDR2 SVGEGT. The CDR3 DNA sequence: TGTGCCAGCAGTTACGGAGTAGCGAGGAGAACAGATACGCAGTATTTT. Translation gives CASSYGVARRTDTQYF.

This clonotype came up many times. The chain uses TRBV2 and TRBJ2-3; 9 positions agree with TRBD2. CDR3 length equals 15 residues. The germline V gene encodes CDR1 SNHLY and CDR2 FYNNEI. The ends lost 8 bases at V and 2 bases at J; junction bases unmatched: 8. As DNA, the CDR3 is TGTGCCAGCCTCTGGCGGGAGGGCCACACAGATACGCAGTATTTT. It yields the protein CASLWREGHTDTQYF.

The chain employs TRBV4-3 and TRBJ1-5; TRBD1 might be the D (5 bases). V was clipped by 2 bases and J by 3 bases, with 11 bases between them. Germline assignment: CDR1 LGHNA and CDR2 YSLEER. This CDR3 is 15 amino acids long. The CDR3 loop reads CASSQQTGPNQPQHF. CDR3 nucleotides: TGCGCCAGCAGCCAACAAACAGGTCCCAATCAGCCCCAGCATTTT.

The chain joins TRBV15 to TRBJ2-5; D is perhaps TRBD1 (6 bases). V lost 0 bases, J lost 4 bases, and 15 bases lay in between. From germline, CDR1 is LNHNV and CDR2 YYDKDF (reference sequence). The CDR3 is 16 amino acids. CDR3 nucleotides: TGTGCCACCAGCAGAGATCCCGGAGGCAGGGGAGAGACCCAGTACTTC. Translation: CATSRDPGGRGETQYF. Full variable domain (rest looked up from reference TRBV15 and TRBJ2-5): DAMVIQNPRYQVTQFGKPVTLSCSQTLNHNVMYWYQQKSSQAPKLLFHYYDKDFNNEADTPDNFQSRRPNTSFCFLDIRSPGLGDTAMYLCATSRDPGGRGETQYFGPGTRLLVL.

This clonotype was counted many times. J is TRBJ2-3 and V is TRBV9; 7 bases agree with TRBD1. V lost 6 bases and J lost 5; bases outside the gene matches: 6. Germline V gene lookup returns CDR1 SGDLS and CDR2 YYNGEE. The CDR3 is 13 residues long. The CDR3 loop reads CASNPQGIDTQYF. The DNA for the CDR3 is TGTGCCAGCAACCCACAGGGGATAGATACGCAGTATTTT.

This clonotype was seen more than once but under ten times. The rearrangement uses TRBV5-6 and TRBJ1-2, with D perhaps TRBD1 (5 bases). Trimming pared 1 base from V and 4 bases from J, leaving 14 bases between. The germline gives CDR1 SGHDT, CDR2 YYEEEE. The CDR3 is 15 residues long. The CDR3 is CASSLPPGTGYGYTF. CDR3 in DNA: TGTGCCAGCAGCTTGCCCCCCGGGACTGGCTATGGCTACACCTTC.

J is TRBJ1-2 and V is TRBV7-2; the D gene is possibly TRBD1 (6 bases). The length of the CDR3 is 13 residues. Germline CDR1 SGHTA, CDR2 FQGNSA. V lost 1 base, J lost 6 bases, and 9 bases lay in between. CDR3 sequence: CASSLVQGDGYTF. The DNA for the CDR3 is TGTGCCAGCAGCTTAGTACAGGGTGATGGCTACACCTTC.

This clonotype was seen more than once but under ten times. The chain is built from TRBV4-3 and TRBJ2-5; a weak D match, TRBD1 (7 bases). Germline V gene data show CDR1 as LGHNA and CDR2 as YSLEER. V gave up 3 bases and J gave up 1 base, with 21 bases separating them. The CDR3 totals 18 residues. DNA for the CDR3: TGCGCCAGCAGCCAGTCCGGAGGAGGGACAGATAGCCAAGAGACCCAGTACTTC. Its translation is CASSQSGGGTDSQETQYF.

This sequence joins TRBV4-1 and TRBJ2-3; D ambiguous. CDR1 is MGHRA and CDR2 is YSYEKL in the germline V gene. The CDR3 extends over 15 amino acids. Between the trimmed V and J ends, which lost 3 bases and 4 bases, there was a span of 14 bases. The CDR3 DNA reads TGCGCCAGCAGCCAGACACCGGTGTCGTCAGATACGCAGTATTTT. Translation gives CASSQTPVSSDTQYF.

This clonotype came up a few times. V usage is TRBV6-2 or TRBV6-3 and J usage is TRBJ1-2; D unresolved. This CDR3 spans 11 amino acids. Deletions cut 7 bases from V and 8 bases from J, with 11 bases between. CDR1 and CDR2 from the germline V gene are MNHEY and SVGEGT. In nucleotides, the CDR3 is TGTGCCAGCACCCAAAGGTTCGGCTACACCTTC. It yields the protein CASTQRFGYTF.

This clonotype has more than one count but fewer than ten. V usage is TRBV6-2 or TRBV6-3 and J usage is TRBJ2-1; D gene ambiguous. The germline V gene encodes CDR1 MNHEY and CDR2 SVGEGT. The CDR3 spans 16 residues. V gave up 5 bases and J gave up 0 bases, with 14 bases separating them. The CDR3 reads CASSHQRASSYNEQFF. DNA of the CDR3: TGTGCCAGCAGTCACCAACGCGCTAGCTCCTACAATGAGCAGTTCTTC.